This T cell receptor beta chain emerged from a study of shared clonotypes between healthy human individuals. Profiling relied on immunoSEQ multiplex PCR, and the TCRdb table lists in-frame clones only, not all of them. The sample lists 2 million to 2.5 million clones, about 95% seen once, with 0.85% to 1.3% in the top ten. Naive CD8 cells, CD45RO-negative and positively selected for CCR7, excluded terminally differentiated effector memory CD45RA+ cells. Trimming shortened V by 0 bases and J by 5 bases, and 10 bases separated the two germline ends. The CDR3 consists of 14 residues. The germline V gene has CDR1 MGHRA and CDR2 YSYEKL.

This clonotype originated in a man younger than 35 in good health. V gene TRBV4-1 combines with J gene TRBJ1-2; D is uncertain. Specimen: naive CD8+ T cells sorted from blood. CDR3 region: CASSQEEADYGYTF. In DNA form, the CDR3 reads TGCGCCAGCAGCCAAGAGGAGGCGGATTATGGCTACACCTTC.